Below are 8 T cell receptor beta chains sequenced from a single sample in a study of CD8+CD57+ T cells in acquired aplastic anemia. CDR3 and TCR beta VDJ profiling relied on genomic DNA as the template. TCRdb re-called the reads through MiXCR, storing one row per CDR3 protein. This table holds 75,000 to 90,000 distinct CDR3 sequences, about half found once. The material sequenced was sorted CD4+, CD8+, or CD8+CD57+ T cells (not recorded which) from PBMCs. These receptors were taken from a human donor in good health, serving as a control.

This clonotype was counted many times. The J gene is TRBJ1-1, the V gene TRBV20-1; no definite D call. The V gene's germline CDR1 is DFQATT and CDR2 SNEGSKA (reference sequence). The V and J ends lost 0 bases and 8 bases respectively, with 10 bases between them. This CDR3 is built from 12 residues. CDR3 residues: CSARDVAVEAFF. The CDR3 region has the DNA TGCAGTGCTAGAGATGTTGCGGTAGAAGCTTTCTTT.

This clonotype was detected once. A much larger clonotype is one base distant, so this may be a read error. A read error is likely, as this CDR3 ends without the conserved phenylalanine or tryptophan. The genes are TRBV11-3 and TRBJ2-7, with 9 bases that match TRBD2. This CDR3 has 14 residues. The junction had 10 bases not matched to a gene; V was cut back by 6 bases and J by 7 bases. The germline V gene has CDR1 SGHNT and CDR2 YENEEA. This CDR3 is CASRSSGSSLEQYL. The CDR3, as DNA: TGTGCCAGCAGAAGTAGCGGGAGTTCATTGGAGCAGTACCTC.

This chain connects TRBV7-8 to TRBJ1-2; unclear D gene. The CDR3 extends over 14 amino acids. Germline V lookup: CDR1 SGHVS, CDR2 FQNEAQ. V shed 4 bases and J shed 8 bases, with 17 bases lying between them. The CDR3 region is CASSSLQRLGGYTF. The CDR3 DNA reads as TGTGCCAGCAGCTCGCTACAGAGGTTAGGGGGCTACACCTTC.

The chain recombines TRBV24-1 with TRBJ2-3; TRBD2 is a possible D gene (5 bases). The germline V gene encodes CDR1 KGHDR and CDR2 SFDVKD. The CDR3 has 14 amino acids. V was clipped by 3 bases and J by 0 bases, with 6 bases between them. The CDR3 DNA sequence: TGTGCCACCAGTGATCGGACTAGCACAGATACGCAGTATTTT. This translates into CATSDRTSTDTQYF.

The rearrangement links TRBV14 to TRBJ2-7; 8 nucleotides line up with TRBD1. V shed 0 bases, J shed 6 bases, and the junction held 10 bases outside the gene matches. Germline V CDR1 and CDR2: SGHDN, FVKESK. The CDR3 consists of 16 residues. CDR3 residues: CASSQEGAGGFGEQYF. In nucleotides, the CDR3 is TGTGCCAGCAGCCAAGAAGGGGCAGGGGGCTTCGGCGAGCAGTACTTC.

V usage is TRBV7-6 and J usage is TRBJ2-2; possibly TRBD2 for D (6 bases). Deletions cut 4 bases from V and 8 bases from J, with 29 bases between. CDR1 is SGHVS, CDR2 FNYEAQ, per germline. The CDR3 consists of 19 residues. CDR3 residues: CASSSPPSLARLLTGELFF. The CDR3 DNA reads TGTGCCAGCAGCTCACCTCCCTCTCTAGCGAGGTTGCTAACAGGGGAGCTGTTTTTT.

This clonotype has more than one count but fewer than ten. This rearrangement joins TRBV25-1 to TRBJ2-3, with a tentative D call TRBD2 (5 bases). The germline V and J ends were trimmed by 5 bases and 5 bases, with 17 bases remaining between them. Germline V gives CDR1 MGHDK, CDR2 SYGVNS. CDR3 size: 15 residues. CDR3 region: CASSFWAAEQDTQYF. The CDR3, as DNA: TGTGCCAGCAGTTTTTGGGCAGCGGAGCAAGATACGCAGTATTTT.

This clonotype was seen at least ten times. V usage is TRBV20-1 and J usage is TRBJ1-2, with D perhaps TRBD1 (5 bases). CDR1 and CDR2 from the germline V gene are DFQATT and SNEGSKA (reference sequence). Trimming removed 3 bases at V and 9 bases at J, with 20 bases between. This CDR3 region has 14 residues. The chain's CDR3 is CSASGRDEDMSYTF. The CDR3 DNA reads TGCAGTGCTAGTGGTAGGGATGAGGACATGAGCTACACCTTC.